Given below is one TCR beta chain in context. The table came from immunoSEQ multiplex PCR; TCRdb's copy has only in-frame clones and leaves some out. The data show about 30,000 clones, 90% to 95% seen once. The entry originates in a study of blood T cell repertoires in COVID-19. Whole-study context: Samples representing acute and convalescent COVID-19 were sourced from the United States, Italy and Spain. T cells, B-cell-depleted T cells, or PBMCs supplied cDNA or gDNA.

CDR1 is MDHEN, CDR2 SYDVKM, per germline. Trimming cost V 4 bases and J 7 bases, with 10 bases left between them. The CDR3 contains 12 residues. The receptor's source is a man aged 60-69 years with active or convalescent COVID-19. Sequenced input: peripheral blood. V gene TRBV28 combines with J gene TRBJ1-2, with D possibly TRBD1 on 5 matching bases. The CDR3 is CASSWGRVGYTF. DNA of the CDR3: TGTGCCAGCAGTTGGGGCAGGGTTGGCTACACCTTC.